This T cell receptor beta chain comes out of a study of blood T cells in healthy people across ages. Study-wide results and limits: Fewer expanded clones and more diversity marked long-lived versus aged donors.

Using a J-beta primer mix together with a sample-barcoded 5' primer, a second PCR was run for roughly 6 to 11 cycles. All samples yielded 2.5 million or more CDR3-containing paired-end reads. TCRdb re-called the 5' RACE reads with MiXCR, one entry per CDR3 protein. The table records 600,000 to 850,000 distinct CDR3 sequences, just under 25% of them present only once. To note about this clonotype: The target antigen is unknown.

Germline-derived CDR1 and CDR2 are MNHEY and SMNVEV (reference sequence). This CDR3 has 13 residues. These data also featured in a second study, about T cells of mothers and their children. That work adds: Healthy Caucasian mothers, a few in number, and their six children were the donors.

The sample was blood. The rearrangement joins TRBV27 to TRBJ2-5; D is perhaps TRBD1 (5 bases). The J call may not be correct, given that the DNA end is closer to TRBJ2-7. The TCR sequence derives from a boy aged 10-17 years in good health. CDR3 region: CASRTEVPYEQYF. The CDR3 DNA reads TGTGCCAGCAGGACAGAGGTACCCTACGAGCAGTACTTC.